This passage covers 9 T cell receptor beta chains from one sample sequenced in a study of cytomegalovirus exposure and HLA in healthy donors (dated by TCRdb to 2017 to 2019). Preparation of the library involved the immunoSEQ multiplex PCR assay. A mixture of 60 forward primers for TCR Vbeta segments and 13 reverse primers for TCR Jbeta segments was used in the multiplex PCR. Here the immuneACCESS table is served through TCRdb, limited to in-frame sequences with V and J called. Missing clones are a known gap in these copies; in checked studies unresolved V genes cover under half, and the rest lacks a known reason. The sample has 100,000 to 150,000 clones on record, roughly 82% of them singletons. The top ten constitute 3.7% of the sample. The source material was PBMCs. All receptors come from a human donor in good health.

J is TRBJ1-1 and V is TRBV29-1, with no clear D. The germline gives CDR1 SQVTM, CDR2 ANQGSEA. The CDR3 runs to 15 residues. V lost 6 bases and J lost 1, with 18 bases in between. CDR3: CSVEGLWSGNTEAFF. CDR3 bases: TGCAGCGTAGAGGGTCTTTGGTCGGGGAACACTGAAGCTTTCTTT.

J is TRBJ1-1 and V is TRBV11-2; the match to TRBD1 covers 9 bases. The CDR3 has 15 amino acids. J lost 0 bases, V lost 6 bases, and 5 bases had no gene match. Germline values: CDR1 SGHAT, CDR2 FQNNGV. CDR3 sequence reads: CASSTGTGLNTEAFF. For the CDR3, the DNA is TGTGCCAGCAGTACCGGGACAGGGTTGAACACTGAAGCTTTCTTT. Full variable domain (remainder filled in from reference TRBV11-2 and TRBJ1-1): EAGVAQSPRYKIIEKRQSVAFWCNPISGHATLYWYQQILGQGPKLLIQFQNNGVVDDSQLPKDRFSAERLKGVDSTLKIQPAKLEDSAVYLCASSTGTGLNTEAFFGQGTRLTVV.

This clone was seen more than once but under ten times. The J gene is TRBJ2-7, the V gene TRBV29-1, with D tentatively TRBD1 (6 bases). Germline CDR1 and CDR2: SQVTM and ANQGSEA. This CDR3 region has 12 residues. The V gene lost 6 bases and the J gene lost 5 bases, with 14 bases spanning the gap. CDR3 DNA: TGCAGCGTGGCAAAGACAGGCGACGAGCAGTACTTC. It encodes CSVAKTGDEQYF.

This chain joins TRBV5-1 and TRBJ2-3; 11 nucleotides match TRBD2. This CDR3 has 16 residues. J gave up 4 bases and V 2 bases, and 6 bases lay outside the gene matches. The germline CDR1 and CDR2 sequences are SGHRS and YFSETQ. The CDR3 region has the DNA TGCGCCAGCAGCTTTGGGCTAGCGGGAGGCCCAGATACGCAGTATTTT. Translation: CASSFGLAGGPDTQYF.

V is TRBV11-2 and J is TRBJ2-7; 9 nucleotides align to TRBD2. Trimming cost V 5 bases and J 5 bases; bases outside gene matches: 13. Germline V gene sequence: CDR1 SGHAT, CDR2 FQNNGV. CDR3 length equals 16 residues. The CDR3, as DNA: TGTGCCAGCAGCACCGGCGGGGCGGGAGGGCCTCACGAGCAGTACTTC. Residues: CASSTGGAGGPHEQYF.

The rearrangement links TRBV19 to TRBJ1-1, with D unclear. The CDR3 covers 13 residues. Germline values: CDR1 LNHDA, CDR2 SQIVND (reference sequence). V lost 9 bases and J lost 1, with 12 bases in between. For the CDR3, the DNA is TGTGCCAGCCTCGGTAGCGGGAACACTGAAGCTTTCTTT. This codes for CASLGSGNTEAFF.

The genes are TRBV28 and TRBJ2-2; TRBD1 agrees at 10 bases. Germline CDR1 reads MDHEN; CDR2 reads SYDVKM. V lost 0 bases, J lost 5 bases, and 6 bases stayed unmatched. CDR3 length: 17 amino acids. The CDR3 region has the DNA TGTGCCAGCAGTTTATGGACCGGGACAGGGGAAACCGGGGAGCTGTTTTTT. It encodes CASSLWTGTGETGELFF. The full variable domain, its missing parts supplied by reference TRBV28 and TRBJ2-2, is DVKVTQSSRYLVKRTGEKVFLECVQDMDHENMFWYRQDPGLGLRLIYFSYDVKMKEKGDIPEGYSVSREKKERFSLILESASTNQTSMYLCASSLWTGTGETGELFFGEGSRLTVL.

The genes are TRBV23-1 and TRBJ2-1; D gene unclear. TRBV23-1 has ORF status, its function being uncertain. V gave up 3 bases and J gave up 4 bases, with 7 bases separating them. This CDR3 has 13 amino acids. CDR3 nucleotide sequence: TGCGCCAGCAGTCATAACAGATACAATGAGCAGTTCTTC. Translating gives CASSHNRYNEQFF.

The CDR3 nucleotides are TGTGCCAGCAGTGCCACTAGCGGAAGAACAGATACGCAGTATTTT. Translated, it gives CASSATSGRTDTQYF. The chain uses TRBV2 and TRBJ2-3; 8 positions match TRBD2. This CDR3 has 15 residues. Germline CDR1 is SNHLY and CDR2 is FYNNEI. J lost 3 bases, V lost 4 bases, and 6 bases had no gene match.